This is a list of T cell receptor beta chains from one sample in a study of Graves' ophthalmopathy and Graves' hyperthyroidism. TCRdb re-called the multiplex PCR reads with MiXCR, one entry per CDR3 protein. This repertoire shows some 410,000 distinct CDR3 sequences, under 25% found once; its top ten account for roughly 3%. The sample comprised peripheral blood. Every receptor here comes from a woman between 18 and 29 years old with stable Graves' hyperthyroidism. The CDR3 runs from the conserved cysteine through the conserved F or W. D genes are given only for firm matches. The listing skips clone size in some rows; elsewhere it reads once, few, many or a size class.

CASSWDRDGDEQYF,TGTGCCAGCAGTTGGGACAGGGACGGAGACGAGCAGTACTTC,TRBJ2-7,TRBV27,.,TRBD1
CASGPDSANSGNTIYF,TGTGCCAGCGGCCCGGACAGTGCGAACTCTGGAAACACCATATATTTT,TRBJ1-3,TRBV28,many,.
CASSFWTSGKETQYF,TGTGCCAGCAGCTTCTGGACTAGCGGTAAAGAGACCCAGTACTTC,TRBJ2-5,TRBV11-2,few,TRBD2
CASSLVTSGRETQYF,TGCGCCAGCAGCTTGGTCACTAGCGGGAGGGAGACCCAGTACTTC,TRBJ2-5,TRBV5-1,many,TRBD2
CASQATVNTGELFF,TGCGCCAGCCAAGCCACGGTCAACACCGGGGAGCTGTTTTTT,TRBJ2-2,TRBV5-1,many,.
CAISEGAASGAGAQYF,TGTGCCATCAGTGAAGGGGCGGCTAGCGGAGCCGGGGCCCAGTACTTC,TRBJ2-5,TRBV10-3,many,TRBD2
CSANSQGDTGELFF,TGCAGTGCTAACTCGCAGGGGGACACCGGGGAGCTGTTTTTT,TRBJ2-2,TRBV20-1,.,TRBD1
CASSALPFNTEAFF,TGTGCCAGCAGCGCACTTCCTTTTAACACTGAAGCTTTCTTT,TRBJ1-1,TRBV7-9,.,.
CATSDPISGKNTGELFF,TGTGCCACCAGTGACCCGATCTCGGGGAAGAACACCGGGGAGCTGTTTTTT,TRBJ2-2,TRBV24-1,many,.
CASSEFRGVNYEQYF,TGTGCCAGCAGTGAATTTAGGGGGGTCAACTACGAGCAGTACTTC,TRBJ2-7,TRBV6-1,many,.
CSVKRENTGELFF,TGCAGCGTCAAACGGGAGAACACCGGGGAGCTGTTTTTT,TRBJ2-2,TRBV20-1,many,.
CASSKQSGNTEAFF,TGTGCCAGCAGCAAACAGTCCGGAAACACTGAAGCTTTCTTT,TRBJ1-1,TRBV6-5,many,.
CAIRGTGLTSGNTIYF,TGTGCCATCAGGGGGACAGGCCTTACCTCTGGAAACACCATATATTTT,TRBJ1-3,TRBV10-3,many,TRBD1
CASSRTGEVGQPQHF,TGTGCCAGCAGTCGGACAGGGGAGGTCGGTCAGCCCCAGCATTTT,TRBJ1-5,TRBV28,many,TRBD1
CASQGAPTEAFF,TGTGCCAGCCAGGGGGCTCCCACTGAAGCTTTCTTT,TRBJ1-1,TRBV12-3/TRBV12-4,many,TRBD1
CASRDAQTGAETQYF,TGTGCCAGCCGCGACGCCCAGACAGGGGCGGAGACCCAGTACTTC,TRBJ2-5,TRBV28,many,TRBD1
CASSLRTRGTYEQYF,TGTGCCAGCAGCCTGAGGACACGGGGCACCTACGAGCAGTACTTC,TRBJ2-7,TRBV7-8,many,.
CASREWQAEETQYF,TGTGCCAGCAGGGAGTGGCAGGCGGAAGAGACCCAGTACTTC,TRBJ2-5,TRBV2,.,.
CASSVGGATNYEQYF,TGTGCCAGCAGCGTAGGGGGGGCGACAAACTACGAGCAGTACTTC,TRBJ2-7,TRBV9,many,.
CASKPFRPDRGTEAFF,TGTGCCAGCAAGCCATTCAGGCCTGACCGTGGCACTGAAGCTTTCTTT,TRBJ1-1,TRBV6-2/TRBV6-3,many,.
CASSLGTAGPYDQYF,TGTGCCAGCAGTCTTGGGACAGCGGGCCCCTACGATCAGTACTTC,TRBJ2-7,TRBV27,.,.
CAIRGGTGGNQPQHF,TGTGCCATCCGCGGTGGGACAGGGGGTAATCAGCCCCAGCATTTT,TRBJ1-5,TRBV10-3,many,TRBD1
CASSFGLAGGEYF,TGTGCCAGCAGTTTCGGACTAGCGGGGGGGGAGTACTTC,TRBJ2-7,TRBV12-3/TRBV12-4,.,TRBD2
CASRDLRKVSYCYTF,TGTGCCAGCAGGGACCTGAGGAAGGTAAGCTATTGCTACACCTTC,TRBJ1-2,TRBV6-2/TRBV6-3,once,.
CATSSDGARYGYTF,TGTGCCACCAGCAGCGACGGGGCACGCTATGGCTACACCTTC,TRBJ1-2,TRBV15,many,.
CSVETGGHGYTF,TGCAGCGTTGAAACAGGGGGCCATGGCTACACCTTC,TRBJ1-2,TRBV29-1,many,TRBD1
CASSLDGTRQETQYF,TGTGCCAGCAGCTTAGACGGGACGCGTCAAGAGACCCAGTACTTC,TRBJ2-5,TRBV7-9,.,.
CASSQGPGAAFF,TGTGCCAGCAGCCAAGGACCCGGGGCAGCTTTCTTT,TRBJ1-1,TRBV3-1,many,.
CASSYSRTGSGELFF,TGTGCCAGCAGTTACTCGAGGACAGGCTCCGGGGAGCTGTTTTTT,TRBJ2-2,TRBV6-2/TRBV6-3,many,TRBD1
CASSALAGAQETQYF,TGTGCCAGCAGTGCACTAGCGGGGGCCCAAGAGACCCAGTACTTC,TRBJ2-5,TRBV6-1,few,TRBD2
CSASAQGARYEQYF,TGCAGTGCTAGCGCGCAGGGGGCGCGGTACGAGCAGTACTTC,TRBJ2-7,TRBV20-1,many,TRBD1
CASSFTRQGDYGYTF,TGCGCCAGCAGCTTTACCCGACAGGGTGACTATGGCTACACCTTC,TRBJ1-2,TRBV5-1,many,TRBD1
CASSPDRVNYGYTF,TGCGCCAGCAGCCCGGACAGGGTAAACTATGGCTACACCTTC,TRBJ1-2,TRBV5-1,many,TRBD1
CASSASGTSNQPQHF,TGTGCCAGTAGCGCTTCGGGTACCTCTAATCAGCCCCAGCATTTT,TRBJ1-5,TRBV19,many,.
CASSWRGGNTEAFF,TGTGCCAGCAGTTGGCGGGGTGGGAACACTGAAGCTTTCTTT,TRBJ1-1,TRBV6-5,many,.
CASSLGASGPTGEQYF,TGTGCCAGCAGCCTAGGAGCCTCAGGACCGACGGGGGAGCAGTACTTC,TRBJ2-7,TRBV7-3,many,.
CASRLPGGETQYF,TGCGCCAGCCGACTTCCGGGAGGAGAGACCCAGTACTTC,TRBJ2-5,TRBV5-1,few,TRBD2
CASSYSQLYNEQFF,TGTGCCAGCAGTTATTCACAACTCTACAATGAGCAGTTCTTC,TRBJ2-1,TRBV6-2/TRBV6-3,.,.
CASSQGSGDWGYTF,TGCGCCAGCAGCCAAGGATCGGGGGATTGGGGCTACACCTTC,TRBJ1-2,TRBV4-1,.,.